This TCR beta chain was captured in a study of blood T cell repertoires in COVID-19. At the level of the study: Specimens from acute and convalescent COVID-19 originated in the United States, Italy and Spain.

V was trimmed by 2 bases and J by 4 bases, leaving 12 bases between them. The V gene's germline CDR1 is LGHDT and CDR2 YNNKEL (reference sequence). The CDR3 sequence is 15 residues long. TCRdb keeps only in-frame clones here, not all; method: immunoSEQ multiplex PCR. The sample yields some 110,000 clones, about 90% seen once. Sequenced sample: peripheral blood. The sequence was collected from a human donor in a cohort sampled during active COVID-19. This sequence joins TRBV3-1 (or the pseudogene TRBV3-2) and TRBJ1-3; D may be TRBD1 (6 bases). CDR3 sequence (DNA): TGTGCCAGCAGCCAACTAACAGGGTCAGGAAACACCATATATTTT. Translated, it gives CASSQLTGSGNTIYF.